A single sample gave rise to the 9 T cell receptor beta chains below, sequenced in a study of post-analysis software for immune sequencing data. No antigen has been identified for these receptors. Findings and caveats of the study: A handful of TRBV segments were significantly more frequent in patients than in controls. TRBV5-6, TRBV5-1 and TRBV20-1 were among these segments.

TCR beta libraries were prepared from cDNA with unique molecular identifiers. In TCRdb, the PCR reads were re-called with MiXCR into one record per CDR3 protein. This table has roughly 800,000 distinct CDR3 sequences, about 27% appearing once. The sequenced material came from blood. These receptors all stem from a girl aged 10 to 17 with multiple sclerosis.

This chain connects TRBV2 to TRBJ1-2; the D is unclear. Germline CDR1 is SNHLY and CDR2 is FYNNEI. The CDR3 has 13 residues. Trimming pared 3 bases from V and 0 bases from J, leaving 5 bases between. For the CDR3, the DNA is TGTGCCAGCAGTGATTTAGCTAACTATGGCTACACCTTC. It translates to CASSDLANYGYTF.

Of note for this clonotype: Being one base from a much bigger clone, this may be a read error. The chain links TRBV29-1 to TRBJ2-7, with D possibly matching TRBD2 (6 bases). Trimming left V 7 bases short and J 4 bases short, with 20 bases between. The germline V gene encodes CDR1 SQVTM and CDR2 ANQGSEA. This CDR3 comprises 14 residues. The CDR3 sequence: CSAVGSGSAYEQYF. DNA for the CDR3: TGCAGCGCTGTAGGTAGCGGCTCCGCGTACGAGCAGTACTTC.

The V gene is TRBV12-3 or TRBV12-4, the J gene TRBJ2-3; 8 positions match TRBD2. V lost 3 bases, J lost 2 bases, and 16 bases stayed unmatched. This CDR3 has 19 amino acids. The CDR3 spells CASSLRGSIAGGLTDTQYF. CDR3 coding DNA: TGTGCCAGCAGTTTGAGAGGGTCTATCGCGGGAGGTCTCACAGATACGCAGTATTTT.

The J gene is TRBJ2-1, the V gene TRBV7-7, with 14 bases that match TRBD2. The V gene end was trimmed by 3 bases and the J gene end by 5 bases; junction bases not matched to a gene: 3. The CDR3 totals 16 residues. Germline values: CDR1 SSHAT, CDR2 FNYEAQ (reference sequence). The CDR3 reads CASSLGTSGSNNEQFF. CDR3 coding DNA: TGTGCCAGCAGCTTGGGGACTAGCGGGAGCAACAATGAGCAGTTCTTC.

This clonotype appeared a few times. V usage is TRBV20-1 and J usage is TRBJ1-5; the D is unclear. Looked up from germline, CDR1 is DFQATT and CDR2 is SNEGSKA (reference sequence). V was shortened by 3 bases and J by 11 bases, with 26 bases between the two germline ends. This CDR3 has 16 amino acids. CDR3: CSASLTRPVPRLAQHF. Written as DNA, the CDR3 is TGCAGTGCTAGCCTAACCAGGCCCGTTCCCCGGTTAGCCCAGCATTTT.

The chain employs TRBV7-2 and TRBJ2-5, with D possibly matching TRBD2 (6 bases). The CDR3 length is 14 residues. Trimming left V 1 base short and J 0 bases short, with 6 bases between. Looked up from germline, CDR1 is SGHTA and CDR2 is FQGNSA. Written as DNA, the CDR3 is TGTGCCAGCAGCTTAGTAGCGGACCAAGAGACCCAGTACTTC. Translated: CASSLVADQETQYF. The whole variable domain, remainder taken from reference TRBV7-2 and TRBJ2-5, is GAGVSQSPSNKVTEKGKDVELRCDPISGHTALYWYRQSLGQGLEFLIYFQGNSAPDKSGLPSDRFSAERTGGSVSTLTIQRTQQEDSAVYLCASSLVADQETQYFGPGTRLLVL.

This clonotype was seen a few times. The V gene is TRBV6-1, the J gene TRBJ2-5; 12 positions match TRBD2. The germline V gene encodes CDR1 MNHNS and CDR2 SASEGT. The CDR3 contains 18 residues. The trim removed 0 bases at V and 0 bases at J, leaving 5 bases unmatched. The CDR3 loop reads CASSEAATSGGNQETQYF. The CDR3 nucleotides read TGTGCCAGCAGTGAAGCGGCCACTAGCGGGGGGAACCAAGAGACCCAGTACTTC.

This chain links TRBV2 with TRBJ1-4; possibly TRBD1 for D (6 bases). V was clipped by 3 bases and J by 8 bases, with 13 bases between them. Per germline, CDR1 SNHLY and CDR2 FYNNEI. This CDR3 has 14 residues. CDR3 sequence (DNA): TGTGCCAGCAGTGATGGGGCAGGGGCCGAAAAACTGTTTTTT. Translation: CASSDGAGAEKLFF.

The chain is built from TRBV5-5 and TRBJ1-2; 8 positions match TRBD1. The V gene's germline CDR1 is SGHKS and CDR2 YYEKEE (reference sequence). Unmatched junction bases numbered 9, after V lost 5 bases and J lost 3 bases. CDR3 size: 15 residues. The CDR3 coding sequence is TGTGCCAGCAGTTCGGACGCAGGGGGCGACTATGGCTACACCTTC. Translated, it gives CASSSDAGGDYGYTF.